This T cell receptor (beta chain) comes out of a study of human T cells and chemical hapten exposure. Study-wide background: A 2 cm by 2 cm inner upper arm patch received 2% DPC for sensitization.

Time point reported: patch test 1, 2 weeks after DPC sensitization. Treatment defined: therapeutic diphenylcyclopropenone sensitization with weekly scalp DPC. The starting material, unfractionated whole blood, was used for total RNA extraction. Study results and caveats: Given that the donors had alopecia, their immune response may differ from that seen in healthy people.

TCRdb fed the RACE reads into MiXCR, producing one record per CDR3 protein. The sample holds 75,000 to 90,000 distinct CDR3 sequences, roughly 7.6% seen once. This clonotype was recorded at least ten times. Its antigen remains unknown. V shed 8 bases and J shed 4 bases, with 20 bases lying between them. The CDR3 contains 14 residues. Looked up from germline, CDR1 is SQVTM and CDR2 is ANQGSEA. The chain uses TRBV29-1 and TRBJ1-1; possible D gene TRBD1, 6 bases. The TCR originated in a woman in her thirties with alopecia areata. Some clones in this sample may be carry-over from other donors' samples. The sample was whole blood, taken in connection with sensitization to the hapten diphenylcyclopropenone (DPC). In nucleotides, the CDR3 is TGCAGCACGGAGGGGGGAGCGGTAGGCACTGAAGCTTTCTTT. Translation: CSTEGGAVGTEAFF.